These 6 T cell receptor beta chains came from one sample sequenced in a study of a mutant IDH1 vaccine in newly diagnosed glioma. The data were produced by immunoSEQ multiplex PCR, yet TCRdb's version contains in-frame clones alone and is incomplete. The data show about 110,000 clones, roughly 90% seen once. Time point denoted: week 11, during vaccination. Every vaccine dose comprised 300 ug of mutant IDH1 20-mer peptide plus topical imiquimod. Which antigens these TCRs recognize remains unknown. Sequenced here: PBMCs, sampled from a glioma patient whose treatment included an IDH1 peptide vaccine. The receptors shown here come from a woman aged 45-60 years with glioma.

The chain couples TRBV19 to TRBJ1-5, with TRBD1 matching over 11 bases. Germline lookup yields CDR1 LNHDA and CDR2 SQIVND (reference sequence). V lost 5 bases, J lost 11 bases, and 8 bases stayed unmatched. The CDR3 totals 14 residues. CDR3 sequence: CASSVTGQGGAQHF. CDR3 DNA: TGTGCCAGTAGTGTGACGGGACAGGGGGGAGCCCAGCATTTT.

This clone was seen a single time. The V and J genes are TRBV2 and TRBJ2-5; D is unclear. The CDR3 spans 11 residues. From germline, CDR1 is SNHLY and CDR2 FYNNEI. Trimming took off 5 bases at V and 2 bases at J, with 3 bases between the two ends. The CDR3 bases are TGTGCCAGCAGTCTTCAAGAGACCCAGTACTTC. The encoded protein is CASSLQETQYF.

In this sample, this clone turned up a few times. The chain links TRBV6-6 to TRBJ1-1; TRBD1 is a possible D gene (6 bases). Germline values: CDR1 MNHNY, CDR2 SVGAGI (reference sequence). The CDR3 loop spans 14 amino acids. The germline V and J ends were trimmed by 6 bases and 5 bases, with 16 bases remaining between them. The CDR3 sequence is CASSRQQGWTEAFF. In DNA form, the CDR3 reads TGTGCCAGCAGCCGACAGCAGGGGTGGACTGAAGCTTTCTTT.

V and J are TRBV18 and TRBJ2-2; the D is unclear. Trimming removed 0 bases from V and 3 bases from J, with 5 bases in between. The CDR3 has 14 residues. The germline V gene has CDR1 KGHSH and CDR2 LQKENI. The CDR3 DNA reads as TGTGCCAGCTCACCACCCACATACACCGGGGAGCTGTTTTTT. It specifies CASSPPTYTGELFF.

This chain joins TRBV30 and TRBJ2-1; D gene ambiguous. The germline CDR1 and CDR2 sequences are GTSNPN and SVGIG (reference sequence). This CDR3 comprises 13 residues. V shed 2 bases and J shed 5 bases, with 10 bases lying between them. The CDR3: CAWSTEDNNEQFF. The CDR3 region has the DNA TGTGCCTGGAGTACGGAAGACAACAATGAGCAGTTCTTC.

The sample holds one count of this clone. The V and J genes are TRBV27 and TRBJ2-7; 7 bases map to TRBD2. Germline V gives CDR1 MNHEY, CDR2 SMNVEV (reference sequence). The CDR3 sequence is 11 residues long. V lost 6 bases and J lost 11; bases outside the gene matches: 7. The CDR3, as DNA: TGTGCCAGCAGCCACGGGGAGGGAGAGTACTTC. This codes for CASSHGEGEYF.